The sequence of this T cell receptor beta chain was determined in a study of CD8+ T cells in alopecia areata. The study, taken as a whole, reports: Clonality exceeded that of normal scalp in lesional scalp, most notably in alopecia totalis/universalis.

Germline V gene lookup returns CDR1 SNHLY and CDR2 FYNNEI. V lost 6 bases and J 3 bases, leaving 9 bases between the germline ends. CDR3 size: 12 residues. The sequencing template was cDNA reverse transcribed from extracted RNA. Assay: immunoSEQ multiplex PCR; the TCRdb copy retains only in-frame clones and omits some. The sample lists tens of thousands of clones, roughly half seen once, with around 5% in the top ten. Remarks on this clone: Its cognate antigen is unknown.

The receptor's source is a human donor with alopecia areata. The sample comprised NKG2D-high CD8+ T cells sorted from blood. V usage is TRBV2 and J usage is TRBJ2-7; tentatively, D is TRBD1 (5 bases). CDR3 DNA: TGTGCCAGCAGCCCAGGGTACTACGAGCAGTACTTC. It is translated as CASSPGYYEQYF.